Listed below are T cell receptor beta chains from one sample, sequenced in a study of blood T cell repertoires in COVID-19. Some clones are missing from TCRdb's copy, which holds only in-frame ones; the method was immunoSEQ multiplex PCR. The sample records some 250,000 clones, 70% to 90% being singletons. The specimen sequenced was PBMCs or T cells enriched from blood (not recorded which). Receptors were obtained from a woman between 45 and 60 years old who had recovered from COVID-19. Each CDR3 is given with its conserved first and last residue. The order of the fields is V gene, J gene, D gene, clone size, CDR3 DNA, CDR3 protein. The D gene is left open where the match is weak. Expanded clones are given a class, and other clones once, few, many or no size at all.

TRBV28	TRBJ1-2	NA	NA	TGTGCCAGCAGACCAGGGTCAGACTATGGCTACACCTTC	CASRPGSDYGYTF
TRBV6-5	TRBJ1-5	NA	NA	TGTGCCAGCAGTTTTGGGCGGGGGGATAGCAATCAGCCCCAGCATTTT	CASSFGRGDSNQPQHF
TRBV12-5	TRBJ2-3	NA	NA	TGTGCTAGTGGTTACGAGACAGATACGCAGTATTTT	CASGYETDTQYF
TRBV10-1	TRBJ2-3	TRBD2	NA	TGCGCCAGCAGTGAGTCAGGACTAGCGGGATCGGTAGTCACAGATACGCAGTATTTT	CASSESGLAGSVVTDTQYF
TRBV19	TRBJ2-3	TRBD1	once	TGTGCCAGTAGGGACAGGGGCAAGAGCACAGATACGCAGTATTTT	CASRDRGKSTDTQYF
TRBV19	TRBJ2-1	TRBD1	NA	TGTGCCAGTAGTACCCTCGCAGGGGGCGCGTACAATGAGCAGTTCTTC	CASSTLAGGAYNEQFF
TRBV27	TRBJ2-3	NA	NA	TGTGCCAGCAGTTCCGCAGATACGCAGTATTTT	CASSSADTQYF
TRBV6-2/TRBV6-3	TRBJ2-2	TRBD1	NA	TGTGCCAGCAGTATTAACAGGGGTGCGAACACCGGGGAGCTGTTTTTT	CASSINRGANTGELFF
TRBV19	TRBJ1-5	TRBD1	NA	TGTGCCAGTAGTCCCCGAAGGCAGGGGGGAGTCAATCAGCCCCAGCATTTT	CASSPRRQGGVNQPQHF
TRBV20-1	TRBJ1-2	NA	NA	TGCAGTGGGGGCGGGGATGGCTACACCTTC	CSGGGDGYTF
TRBV5-5	TRBJ2-3	NA	NA	TGTGCCAGCAGCGTCGGGAGTGATGATACGCAGTATTTT	CASSVGSDDTQYF
TRBV6-2/TRBV6-3	TRBJ2-7	TRBD1	NA	TGTGCCAGCAGTCGAGGGGGCCTAGACTCCTACGAGCAGTACTTC	CASSRGGLDSYEQYF
TRBV29-1	TRBJ2-5	TRBD2	NA	TGCAGCGCGGACCCTAGCGGAGCTCAAGAGACCCAGTACTTC	CSADPSGAQETQYF
TRBV24-1	TRBJ2-2	NA	NA	TGTGCCACCTATGAGCCGGAGTCCGGGGAGCTGTTTTTT	CATYEPESGELFF
TRBV27	TRBJ1-2	TRBD1	NA	TGTGCCAGCAGTCCGTTACAGGGGTCTAACTATGGCTACACCTTC	CASSPLQGSNYGYTF
TRBV5-6	TRBJ2-3	NA	NA	TGTGCCAGCGCCCTATTAGCAGATACGCAGTATTTT	CASALLADTQYF
TRBV19	TRBJ1-1	NA	once	TGTGCCAGTAGTATTGTCGAGGCGGGGGAAGCTTTCTTT	CASSIVEAGEAFF
TRBV24-1	TRBJ2-5	TRBD2	NA	TGTGCCACCAGTGATCCAGCGGGAGTGCGAGAGACCCAGTACTTC	CATSDPAGVRETQYF
TRBV2	TRBJ2-7	TRBD1	NA	TGTGCCAGCACCCAGACAGGGTCCCTCTACGAGCAGTACTTC	CASTQTGSLYEQYF
TRBV7-2	TRBJ1-1	TRBD1	NA	TGTGCCAGCAGCTACAGGACAGGGGGAAGCTCTGAAGCTTTCTTT	CASSYRTGGSSEAFF
TRBV5-1	TRBJ1-1	NA	few	TGCGCCAGCAGCTTGCAGGGCTCGTACACTGAAGCTTTCTTT	CASSLQGSYTEAFF
TRBV5-1	TRBJ2-6	TRBD2	once	TGCGCCAGCAGCCCCCAAACCGGGACTAGCGGCTCTGGGGCCAACGTCCTGACTTTC	CASSPQTGTSGSGANVLTF
TRBV28	TRBJ1-6	NA	NA	TGTGCCAGCAGTTTATGGGGGGCGCCATCACCCCTCCACTTT	CASSLWGAPSPLHF
TRBV28	TRBJ1-2	TRBD1	once	TGTGCCAGCAGTTGGACAGGCAACTATGGCTACACCTTC	CASSWTGNYGYTF
TRBV5-4	TRBJ2-7	NA	NA	TGTGCCAGCAGCTCTGACTCTTCCTACGAGCAGTACTTC	CASSSDSSYEQYF
TRBV28	TRBJ1-2	TRBD1	NA	TGTGCCAGCAGCCCGCCCGAGGGGACAGCATATGGCTACACCTTC	CASSPPEGTAYGYTF
TRBV19	TRBJ1-2	NA	NA	TGTGCCAGTAGTTCAACTGAGGTTACTAACTATGGCTACACCTTC	CASSSTEVTNYGYTF
TRBV3-1/TRBV3-2	TRBJ1-6	NA	NA	TGTGCCAGCAGCCACGGGTGGGTTTCACCCCTCCACTTT	CASSHGWVSPLHF
TRBV10-1	TRBJ1-5	TRBD1	NA	TGCGCCAGCAGTGCTCCTGGGACAGCCCTCCGTCAGCCCCAGCATTTT	CASSAPGTALRQPQHF
TRBV19	TRBJ2-3	NA	NA	TGTGCCAGTACCGAACGAGCTCGTAGCACAGATACGCAGTATTTT	CASTERARSTDTQYF
TRBV7-8	TRBJ2-1	TRBD1	NA	TGTGCCAGCAGCTTAGGTCCCCGGGCCGACCTCAGGGGGAATGAGCAGTTCTTC	CASSLGPRADLRGNEQFF
TRBV9	TRBJ2-7	TRBD1	NA	TGTGCCAGCAGCTCCCGGGACAGGTTCTACGAGCAGTACTTC	CASSSRDRFYEQYF
TRBV7-2	TRBJ1-3	NA	NA	TGTGCCAGCAGCCTACCCCGGACAGCTGGAAACACCATATATTTT	CASSLPRTAGNTIYF
TRBV27	TRBJ2-3	TRBD2	NA	TGTGCCAGCCAAATACTAGCGGGAGTTCCTGATACGCAGTATTTT	CASQILAGVPDTQYF
TRBV28	TRBJ2-1	NA	NA	TGTGCCAGCACCCCGTGGCAGGGCGCTAATGAGCAGTTCTTC	CASTPWQGANEQFF
TRBV2	TRBJ2-2	TRBD1	NA	TGTGCCAGCCTCCGACAGGGTTGGTCCGGGGAGCTGTTTTTT	CASLRQGWSGELFF
TRBV27	TRBJ1-2	TRBD1	NA	TGTGCCAGCAGTCCCCTGACAGGGGGCGTCTATGGCTACACCTTC	CASSPLTGGVYGYTF
TRBV3-1/TRBV3-2	TRBJ1-3	NA	few	TGTGCCAGCAGCCAAGATGTCAGCGCTGGAAACACCATATATTTT	CASSQDVSAGNTIYF
TRBV2	TRBJ2-5	TRBD1	NA	TGTGCCAGCAGTCAAGGACAGGGGGAGACCCAGTACTTC	CASSQGQGETQYF
TRBV7-2	TRBJ1-5	NA	NA	TGTGCCAGCAGCTCCCAAGGGACAATATCACGACCCCAGCATTTT	CASSSQGTISRPQHF
TRBV9	TRBJ1-6	NA	NA	TGTGCCAGCAGCGACGGACAGAGGAATTCACCCCTCCACTTT	CASSDGQRNSPLHF
TRBV19	TRBJ2-1	TRBD2	NA	TGTGCCAGTAGTTTAGCGGGAAATGAGCAGTTCTTC	CASSLAGNEQFF
TRBV19	TRBJ2-4	TRBD1	NA	TGTGCCAGTAAAAAAGGACAGGGCGTGAGCAAAAACATTCAGTACTTC	CASKKGQGVSKNIQYF
TRBV5-1	TRBJ2-5	NA	NA	TGCGCCAGCAGCTTTCCCGGGAACCAAGAGACCCAGTACTTC	CASSFPGNQETQYF